The rows below give T cell receptor beta chains drawn from one sample of a study of cytomegalovirus exposure and HLA in healthy donors. Data came from immunoSEQ multiplex PCR; TCRdb stores just in-frame clones and leaves some out. The sample shows roughly 330,000 clones, about nine tenths of them seen only once. The sequenced sample consisted of PBMCs. These receptors were obtained from a woman under 40 in good health and CMV-seropositive. CDR3s include the opening cysteine and the closing phenylalanine or tryptophan. A D gene is named only where the DNA matches it firmly. Size values are once, few and many counts, or a class for expanded clones, and some rows have none.

DNA,CDR3,J,size,D,V
TGCGCCAGCAGCTTCGGGCCAGCGACCGGGGAGCTGTTTTTT,CASSFGPATGELFF,TRBJ2-2,.,.,TRBV5-1
TGTGCCTGGAGTTCGGACGTAAGCCGGGGTGGGCAGTTCTTC,CAWSSDVSRGGQFF,TRBJ2-1,once,.,TRBV30
TGTGCCAGCAGCTCCCAGGGAACTGAAGCTTTCTTT,CASSSQGTEAFF,TRBJ1-1,few,.,TRBV7-2
TGTGCCAGCAGCCAATCTTCAGGGGGCCGATCTAACTATGGCTACACCTTC,CASSQSSGGRSNYGYTF,TRBJ1-2,.,TRBD1,TRBV4-2
TGTGCCAGCGGAGGGGGTTTGGGGCATCGAAGCAATCAGCCCCAGCATTTT,CASGGGLGHRSNQPQHF,TRBJ1-5,.,.,TRBV28
TGCAGCGGCGGACAGATAAACACTGAAGCTTTCTTT,CSGGQINTEAFF,TRBJ1-1,.,.,TRBV29-1
TGTGCCAGCAGTTACAGGGAACCTACAGATACGCAGTATTTT,CASSYREPTDTQYF,TRBJ2-3,.,.,TRBV6-5
TGTGCCAGCAGTGAAGCTCGAATGAATGAGCAGTTCTTC,CASSEARMNEQFF,TRBJ2-1,once,.,TRBV2
TGTGCCAGCAGCGTAGGCGGGAGTGGGCAAGAGACCCAGTACTTC,CASSVGGSGQETQYF,TRBJ2-5,.,TRBD2,TRBV9
TGCGCCAGCAGCCAATGGACAGGGATGGGCACTGAAGCTTTCTTT,CASSQWTGMGTEAFF,TRBJ1-1,.,TRBD1,TRBV4-3
TGTGCCAGCAGCGTAGCCCGTTCCGGCCCGAACTATGGCTACACCTTC,CASSVARSGPNYGYTF,TRBJ1-2,.,.,TRBV9
TGTGCCAGCAGCGAAGGCGGAGTGAGTTACGAGCAGTACTTC,CASSEGGVSYEQYF,TRBJ2-7,.,.,TRBV11-3
TGTGCCAGCAGTTTGCGTGTAACAGGCCTAAGGTCAGAGACCCAGTACTTC,CASSLRVTGLRSETQYF,TRBJ2-5,.,.,TRBV28
TGTGCCAGCAGCATGGGGATCGGAGGCTACGAGCAGTACTTC,CASSMGIGGYEQYF,TRBJ2-7,.,.,TRBV9
TGCAGCGTGCCGGACAGGGATGGGGCAGATACGCAGTATTTT,CSVPDRDGADTQYF,TRBJ2-3,once,TRBD1,TRBV29-1
TGTGCCAGCAGCTTAGGGGAGAGCTCCTACGAGCAGTACTTC,CASSLGESSYEQYF,TRBJ2-7,.,.,TRBV7-2
TGTGCCACCAGCAGAAGGCGGGGGGGTTTCTCTAGTTCTGGGGCCAACGTCCTGACTTTC,CATSRRRGGFSSSGANVLTF,TRBJ2-6,.,TRBD2,TRBV15
TGTGCCAGCAGCGTAGTCCCCGGGACCAATGAAAAACTGTTTTTT,CASSVVPGTNEKLFF,TRBJ1-4,.,.,TRBV9
TGCAGCGGCCGCCGGGCCCCGGAAGATACGCAGTATTTT,CSGRRAPEDTQYF,TRBJ2-3,.,.,TRBV29-1
TGCAGCGTTGAAGGTGGGACTAGCGGGAGCACAGATACGCAGTATTTT,CSVEGGTSGSTDTQYF,TRBJ2-3,once,TRBD2,TRBV29-1
TGTGCCAGCAGCGTCCCGGGAGATGAAAAACTGTTTTTT,CASSVPGDEKLFF,TRBJ1-4,.,.,TRBV7-2
TGTGCCAGCAGCCAACTAGCGGGAGGTTACTACACAGATACGCAGTATTTT,CASSQLAGGYYTDTQYF,TRBJ2-3,.,TRBD2,TRBV14
TGTGCCAGCAGCCACAGACAGGGGGGAAGTGGTTCAGATACGCAGTATTTT,CASSHRQGGSGSDTQYF,TRBJ2-3,.,TRBD1,TRBV13
TGCGCCAGCAGTTCCCGGGCCCCCTACGAGCAGTACTTC,CASSSRAPYEQYF,TRBJ2-7,.,.,TRBV5-1
TGTGCCAGCAGTCCATACCTCGCCTCTGGGGCCAACGTCCTGACTTTC,CASSPYLASGANVLTF,TRBJ2-6,.,.,TRBV28